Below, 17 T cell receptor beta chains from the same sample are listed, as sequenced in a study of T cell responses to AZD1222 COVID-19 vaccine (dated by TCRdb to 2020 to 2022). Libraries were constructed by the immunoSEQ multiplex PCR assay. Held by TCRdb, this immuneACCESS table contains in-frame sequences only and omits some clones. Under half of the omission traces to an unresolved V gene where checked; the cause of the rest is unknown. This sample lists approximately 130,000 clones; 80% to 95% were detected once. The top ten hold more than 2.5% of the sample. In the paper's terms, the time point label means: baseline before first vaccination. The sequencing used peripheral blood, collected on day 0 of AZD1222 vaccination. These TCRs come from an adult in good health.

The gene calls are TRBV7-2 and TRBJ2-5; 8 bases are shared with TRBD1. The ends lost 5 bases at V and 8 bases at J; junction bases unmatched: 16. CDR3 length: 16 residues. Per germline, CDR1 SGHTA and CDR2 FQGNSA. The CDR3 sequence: CASSARWTGPALTQYF. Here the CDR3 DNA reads TGTGCCAGCAGCGCCAGATGGACAGGGCCGGCGCTAACCCAGTACTTC.

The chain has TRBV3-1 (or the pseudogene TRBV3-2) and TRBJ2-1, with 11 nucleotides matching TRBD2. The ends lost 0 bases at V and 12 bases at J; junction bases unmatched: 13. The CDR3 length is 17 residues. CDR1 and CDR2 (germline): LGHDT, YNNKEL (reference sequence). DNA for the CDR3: TGTGCCAGCAGCCAAGATAGTCGGGCTAGCGGGAGGATTTGGCAGTTCTTC. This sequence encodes CASSQDSRASGRIWQFF.

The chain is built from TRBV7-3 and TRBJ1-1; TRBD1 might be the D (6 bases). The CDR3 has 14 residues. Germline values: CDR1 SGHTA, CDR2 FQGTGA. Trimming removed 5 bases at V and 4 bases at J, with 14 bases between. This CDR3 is CASSHQTGSTEAFF. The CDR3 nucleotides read TGTGCCAGCAGCCACCAAACAGGGTCCACTGAAGCTTTCTTT.

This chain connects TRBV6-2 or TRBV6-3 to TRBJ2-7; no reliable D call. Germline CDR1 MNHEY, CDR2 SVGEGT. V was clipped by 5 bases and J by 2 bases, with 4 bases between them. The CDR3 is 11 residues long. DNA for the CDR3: TGTGCCAGCAGTCCCGCCTACGAGCAGTACTTC. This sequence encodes CASSPAYEQYF.

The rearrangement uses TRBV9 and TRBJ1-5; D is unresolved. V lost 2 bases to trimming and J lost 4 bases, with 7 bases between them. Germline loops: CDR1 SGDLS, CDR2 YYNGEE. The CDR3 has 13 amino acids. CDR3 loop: CASSVQENQPQHF. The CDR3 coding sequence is TGTGCCAGCAGCGTCCAAGAGAATCAGCCCCAGCATTTT. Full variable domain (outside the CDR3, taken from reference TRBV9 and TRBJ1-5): DSGVTQTPKHLITATGQRVTLRCSPRSGDLSVYWYQQSLDQGLQFLIQYYNGEERAKGNILERFSAQQFPDLHSELNLSSLELGDSALYFCASSVQENQPQHFGDGTRLSIL.

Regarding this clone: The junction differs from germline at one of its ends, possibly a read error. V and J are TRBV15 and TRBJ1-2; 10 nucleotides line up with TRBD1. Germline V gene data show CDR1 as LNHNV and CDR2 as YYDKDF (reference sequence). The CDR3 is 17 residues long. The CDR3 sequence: CATRRAGQGPKNYGYTF. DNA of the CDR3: TGTGCCACCAGAAGAGCGGGACAGGGGCCCAAGAACTATGGCTACACCTTC.

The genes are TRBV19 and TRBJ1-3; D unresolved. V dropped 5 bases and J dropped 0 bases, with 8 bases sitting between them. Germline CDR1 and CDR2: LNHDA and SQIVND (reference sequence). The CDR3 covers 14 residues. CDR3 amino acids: CASSGPTSGNTIYF. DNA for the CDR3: TGTGCCAGTAGTGGACCGACCTCTGGAAACACCATATATTTT.

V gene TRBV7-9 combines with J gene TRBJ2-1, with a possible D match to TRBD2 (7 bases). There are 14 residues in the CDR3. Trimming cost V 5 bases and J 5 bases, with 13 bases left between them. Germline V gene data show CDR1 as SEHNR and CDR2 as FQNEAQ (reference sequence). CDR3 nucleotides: TGTGCCAGCAGCACCTCCGGGGGGCACAATGAGCAGTTCTTC. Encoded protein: CASSTSGGHNEQFF.

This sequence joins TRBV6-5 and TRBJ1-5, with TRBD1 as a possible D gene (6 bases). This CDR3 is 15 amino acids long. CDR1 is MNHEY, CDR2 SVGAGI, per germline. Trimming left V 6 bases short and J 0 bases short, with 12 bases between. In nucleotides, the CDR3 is TGTGCCAGCAGGGGGGGCAGCAATAGCAATCAGCCCCAGCATTTT. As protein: CASRGGSNSNQPQHF.

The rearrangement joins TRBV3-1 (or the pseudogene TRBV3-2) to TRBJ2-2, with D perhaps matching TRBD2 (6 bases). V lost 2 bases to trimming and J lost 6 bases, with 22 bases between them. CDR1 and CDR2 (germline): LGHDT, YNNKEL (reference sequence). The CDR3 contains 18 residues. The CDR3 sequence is CASSQKEAFVGGSGELFF. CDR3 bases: TGTGCCAGCAGCCAAAAAGAAGCTTTTGTCGGGGGTTCCGGGGAGCTGTTTTTT.

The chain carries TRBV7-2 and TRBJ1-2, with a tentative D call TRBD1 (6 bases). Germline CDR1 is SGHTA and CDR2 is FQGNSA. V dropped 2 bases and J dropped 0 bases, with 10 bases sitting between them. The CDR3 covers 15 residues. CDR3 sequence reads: CASSLYRASNYGYTF. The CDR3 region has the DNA TGTGCCAGCAGCTTATACAGGGCTTCTAACTATGGCTACACCTTC.

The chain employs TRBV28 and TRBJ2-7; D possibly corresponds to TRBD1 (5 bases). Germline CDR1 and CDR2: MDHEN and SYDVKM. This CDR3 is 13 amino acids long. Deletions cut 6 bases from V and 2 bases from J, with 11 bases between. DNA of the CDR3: TGTGCCAGCAGACAGGCAGCCACCTACGAGCAGTACTTC. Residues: CASRQAATYEQYF.

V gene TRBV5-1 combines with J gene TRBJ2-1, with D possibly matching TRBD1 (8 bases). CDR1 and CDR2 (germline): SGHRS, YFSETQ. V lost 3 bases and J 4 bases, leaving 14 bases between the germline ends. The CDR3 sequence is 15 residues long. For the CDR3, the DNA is TGCGCCAGCAGCTCAGACAGGGGAGGGTACAATGAGCAGTTCTTC. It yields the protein CASSSDRGGYNEQFF.

The CDR3 loop is CASSLDTGLEETQYF. DNA for the CDR3: TGCGCCAGCAGCTTGGACACTGGGCTGGAAGAGACCCAGTACTTC. The V and J genes are TRBV5-1 and TRBJ2-5; D is uncertain. Germline CDR1 reads SGHRS; CDR2 reads YFSETQ. This CDR3 has 15 amino acids. V was clipped by 0 bases and J by 3 bases, with 12 bases between them.

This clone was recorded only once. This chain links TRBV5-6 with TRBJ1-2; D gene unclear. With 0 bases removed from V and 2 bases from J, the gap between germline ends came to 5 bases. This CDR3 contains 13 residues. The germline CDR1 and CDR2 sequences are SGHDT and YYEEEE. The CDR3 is CASSLGSNYGYTF. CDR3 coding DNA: TGTGCCAGCAGCTTGGGATCGAACTATGGCTACACCTTC.

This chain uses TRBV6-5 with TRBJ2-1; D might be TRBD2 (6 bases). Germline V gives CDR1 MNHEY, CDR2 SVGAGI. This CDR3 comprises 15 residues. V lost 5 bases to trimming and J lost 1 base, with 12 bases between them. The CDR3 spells CASSLASASYNEQFF. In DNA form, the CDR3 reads TGTGCCAGCAGTCTTGCTAGCGCATCCTACAATGAGCAGTTCTTC.

The CDR3 DNA sequence: TGTGCCAGCAGCTTAAACGTTCAGCAGAATGAAAAACTGTTTTTT. Translating gives CASSLNVQQNEKLFF. The chain links TRBV11-2 to TRBJ1-4, with unresolved D. Germline V gene data show CDR1 as SGHAT and CDR2 as FQNNGV. This CDR3 contains 15 residues. V dropped 2 bases and J dropped 5 bases, with 12 bases sitting between them.